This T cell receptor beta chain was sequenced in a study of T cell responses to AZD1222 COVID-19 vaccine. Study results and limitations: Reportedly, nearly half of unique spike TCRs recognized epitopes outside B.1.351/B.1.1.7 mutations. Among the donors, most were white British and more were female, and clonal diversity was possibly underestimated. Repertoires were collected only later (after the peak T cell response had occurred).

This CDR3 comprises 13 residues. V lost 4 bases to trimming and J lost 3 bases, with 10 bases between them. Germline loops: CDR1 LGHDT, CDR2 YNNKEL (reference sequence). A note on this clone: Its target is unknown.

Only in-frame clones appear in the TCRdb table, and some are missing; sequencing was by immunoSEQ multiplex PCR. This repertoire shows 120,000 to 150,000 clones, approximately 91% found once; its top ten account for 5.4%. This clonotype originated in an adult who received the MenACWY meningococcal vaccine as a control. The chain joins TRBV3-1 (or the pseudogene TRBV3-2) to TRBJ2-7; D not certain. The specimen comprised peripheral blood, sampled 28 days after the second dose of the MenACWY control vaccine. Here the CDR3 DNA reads TGTGCCAGCAGCCGCAACTCATTCTACGAGCAGTACTTC. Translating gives CASSRNSFYEQYF.